This is a list of T cell receptor beta chains from one sample in a study of post-analysis software for immune sequencing data. MiXCR was run by TCRdb on the PCR reads, yielding one entry per CDR3 protein. Of 450,000 to 650,000 distinct CDR3 sequences in the sample, 44% were seen once. Input material: blood. These TCRs come from a girl aged 10-17 years with multiple sclerosis. CDR3s include the opening cysteine and the closing phenylalanine or tryptophan. A D gene is named only where the DNA matches it firmly. Size values are once, few and many counts, or a class for expanded clones, and some rows have none.

J,D,size,V,CDR3,DNA
TRBJ1-2,NA,NA,TRBV7-9,CASSPASPANNYGYTF,TGTGCCAGCAGCCCAGCGTCCCCGGCCAATAACTATGGCTACACCTTC
TRBJ1-4,NA,NA,TRBV11-2,CASSTRGGANEKLFF,TGTGCCAGCAGCACCCGAGGGGGTGCTAATGAAAAACTGTTTTTT
TRBJ2-7,TRBD2,NA,TRBV4-2,CASSQDLSLAGTYEQYF,TGTGCCAGCAGCCAAGATTTGTCGCTAGCGGGAACCTACGAGCAGTACTTC
TRBJ2-7,NA,few,TRBV12-3/TRBV12-4,CASSLSESYEQYF,TGTGCCAGCAGTTTATCTGAGAGCTACGAGCAGTACTTC
TRBJ2-1,NA,NA,TRBV25-1,CASSEAGASYNEQFF,TGTGCCAGCAGTGAGGCGGGGGCGTCCTACAATGAGCAGTTCTTC
TRBJ2-5,NA,few,TRBV7-2,CASSPSAIETQYF,TGTGCCAGCAGCCCTTCGGCTATAGAGACCCAGTACTTC
TRBJ1-5,NA,many,TRBV7-9,CASSLGASNQPQHF,TGTGCCAGCAGCCTCGGGGCGAGCAATCAGCCCCAGCATTTT
TRBJ2-7,TRBD1,NA,TRBV7-9,CASSRRDRAYEQYF,TGTGCCAGCAGCCGCAGGGACAGGGCCTACGAGCAGTACTTC
TRBJ2-7,NA,NA,TRBV6-5,CASSYGGTYYEQYF,TGTGCCAGCAGTTACGGCGGGACTTACTACGAGCAGTACTTC
TRBJ1-5,NA,NA,TRBV4-2,CASSQGNSGSNQPQHF,TGTGCCAGCAGCCAAGGTAACTCCGGGTCCAATCAGCCCCAGCATTTT
TRBJ2-1,NA,NA,TRBV2,CASSNRAYNEQFF,TGTGCCAGCAGTAACAGGGCCTACAATGAGCAGTTCTTC
TRBJ2-7,TRBD1,NA,TRBV25-1,CASSGWDSTYEQYF,TGTGCCAGCAGTGGATGGGACAGTACCTACGAGCAGTACTTC
TRBJ2-5,TRBD2,NA,TRBV5-1,CASRLTGGPGSMETQYF,TGCGCCAGCAGACTAACGGGAGGGCCGGGGTCTATGGAGACCCAGTACTTC
TRBJ2-1,NA,NA,TRBV5-1,CASSGLRYNEQFF,TGCGCCAGCAGCGGACTTCGGTACAATGAGCAGTTCTTC
TRBJ2-3,TRBD1,once,TRBV4-1,CASSLYPGQGLGDTQYF,TGCGCCAGCAGCCTCTACCCGGGACAGGGGTTGGGAGATACGCAGTATTTT
TRBJ2-6,NA,NA,TRBV10-3,CAISDPTGANVLTF,TGTGCCATCAGTGACCCAACTGGGGCCAACGTCCTGACTTTC
TRBJ1-2,NA,few,TRBV5-1,CASRLSSDGSYGYTF,TGCGCCAGCCGATTGTCCTCGGACGGATCCTATGGCTACACCTTC
TRBJ1-5,NA,few,TRBV12-3/TRBV12-4,CASSPQQGGDQPQHF,TGTGCCAGCAGTCCACAGCAAGGGGGAGATCAGCCCCAGCATTTT
TRBJ2-1,TRBD1,few,TRBV27,CASSLNRDRGFEEQFF,TGTGCCAGCAGTTTAAACCGGGACAGGGGGTTCGAGGAGCAGTTCTTC
TRBJ1-2,NA,NA,TRBV7-9,CASSRIEGYGYTF,TGTGCCAGCAGCCGCATTGAAGGGTATGGCTACACCTTC
TRBJ2-7,NA,NA,TRBV2,CASSEVGATILYEQYF,TGTGCCAGCAGTGAAGTGGGGGCTACAATCCTCTACGAGCAGTACTTC
TRBJ2-7,TRBD1,NA,TRBV10-3,CAIRMDRGPYEQYF,TGTGCCATCAGGATGGACAGGGGGCCCTACGAGCAGTACTTC
TRBJ2-4,TRBD2,NA,TRBV5-1,CASSLAGLKNIQYF,TGCGCCAGCAGCTTGGCGGGACTAAAAAACATTCAGTACTTC
TRBJ2-7,TRBD2,few,TRBV4-1,CASSQGGLAGTSYEQYF,TGCGCCAGCAGCCAAGGAGGACTAGCGGGGACCTCCTACGAGCAGTACTTC
TRBJ1-2,NA,NA,TRBV3-1,CASSRFGTSANNYGYTF,TGTGCCAGCAGCCGGTTCGGGACCAGCGCGAATAACTATGGCTACACCTTC
TRBJ2-5,TRBD1,few,TRBV12-3/TRBV12-4,CASSRRTGFQETQYF,TGTGCCAGCAGTCGCAGGACAGGGTTCCAAGAGACCCAGTACTTC
TRBJ2-1,TRBD2,NA,TRBV7-6,CASSPLTSDNEQFF,TGTGCCAGCAGCCCCTTGACTAGCGACAATGAGCAGTTCTTC
TRBJ2-7,NA,once,TRBV7-6,CASSFTGLHEQYF,TGTGCCAGCAGCTTTACGGGTCTCCACGAGCAGTACTTC
TRBJ2-3,NA,few,TRBV12-3/TRBV12-4,CASSFRPSSTDTQYF,TGTGCCAGCAGTTTTCGTCCCTCCAGCACAGATACGCAGTATTTT
TRBJ2-6,NA,once,TRBV7-9,CASSDRAANVLTF,TGTGCCAGCAGCGACCGGGCTGCCAACGTCCTGACTTTC
TRBJ1-4,TRBD1,NA,TRBV7-4,CASSLGVDRGREKLFF,TGTGCCAGCAGCTTAGGAGTCGACAGGGGGCGAGAAAAACTGTTTTTT
TRBJ1-1,NA,NA,TRBV10-3,CAISKSSGLDTEAFF,TGTGCCATCAGTAAGAGTTCAGGACTGGACACTGAAGCTTTCTTT
TRBJ2-5,NA,NA,TRBV5-5,CASSLVQNFQETQYF,TGTGCCAGCAGCTTGGTACAGAACTTCCAAGAGACCCAGTACTTC
TRBJ2-1,TRBD2,NA,TRBV29-1,CSVGGRASNEQFF,TGCAGCGTTGGCGGGAGGGCCTCCAATGAGCAGTTCTTC
TRBJ1-2,NA,NA,TRBV7-2,CAGGRRVDYGYTF,TGTGCTGGGGGCAGGCGGGTTGACTATGGCTACACCTTC
TRBJ2-5,NA,NA,TRBV29-1,CSVTQGWGAGETQYF,TGCAGCGTTACTCAAGGGTGGGGGGCTGGGGAGACCCAGTACTTC
TRBJ1-4,TRBD1,few,TRBV6-6,CASNFGTGTRKLFF,TGTGCCAGCAATTTTGGGACAGGGACGAGAAAACTGTTTTTT
TRBJ2-1,TRBD2,NA,TRBV3-1,CASSQDPSPIELAGRLYNEQFF,TGTGCCAGCAGCCAAGATCCATCGCCAATTGAGTTAGCGGGACGCCTCTACAATGAGCAGTTCTTC
TRBJ2-5,TRBD2,NA,TRBV4-1,CASSQEPPRERQETQYF,TGCGCCAGCAGCCAAGAACCACCGCGGGAGAGGCAAGAGACCCAGTACTTC
TRBJ1-2,NA,NA,TRBV4-1,CASSPLGSANYGYTF,TGCGCCAGCAGCCCCCTTGGCTCGGCTAACTATGGCTACACCTTC
TRBJ1-2,NA,NA,TRBV20-1,CSERRGYTF,TGCAGTGAAAGGAGGGGCTACACCTTC
TRBJ2-3,NA,NA,TRBV29-1,CSVVTGSSTDTRYF,TGCAGCGTTGTCACAGGGTCCAGCACAGATACGCGGTATTTT
TRBJ2-5,NA,NA,TRBV3-1,CASSQDGGSGLETQYF,TGTGCCAGCAGCCAAGATGGAGGGTCGGGGCTTGAGACCCAGTACTTC
TRBJ1-2,NA,NA,TRBV5-1,CASSPENPRGLYGYTF,TGCGCCAGCAGCCCGGAGAACCCCAGGGGACTCTATGGCTACACCTTC
TRBJ2-5,NA,few,TRBV29-1,CSVEDQAADYQETQYF,TGCAGCGTTGAAGATCAGGCAGCGGATTACCAAGAGACCCAGTACTTC
TRBJ1-4,NA,NA,TRBV10-3,CAIKGTANEKLFF,TGTGCCATCAAAGGGACGGCTAATGAAAAACTGTTTTTT
TRBJ2-4,NA,NA,TRBV20-1,CSARGGLVKNIQYF,TGCAGTGCTAGAGGGGGCCTGGTCAAAAACATTCAGTACTTC
TRBJ2-7,TRBD2,NA,TRBV12-3/TRBV12-4,CASSFGRGTYEQYF,TGTGCCAGCAGTTTCGGGCGGGGGACCTACGAGCAGTACTTC
TRBJ2-3,NA,NA,TRBV5-1,CASSLGVSPDTQYF,TGCGCCAGCAGCTTGGGGGTGTCGCCAGATACGCAGTATTTT
TRBJ2-7,NA,NA,TRBV28,CASSIEMENEQYF,TGTGCCAGCAGTATTGAAATGGAAAACGAGCAGTACTTC